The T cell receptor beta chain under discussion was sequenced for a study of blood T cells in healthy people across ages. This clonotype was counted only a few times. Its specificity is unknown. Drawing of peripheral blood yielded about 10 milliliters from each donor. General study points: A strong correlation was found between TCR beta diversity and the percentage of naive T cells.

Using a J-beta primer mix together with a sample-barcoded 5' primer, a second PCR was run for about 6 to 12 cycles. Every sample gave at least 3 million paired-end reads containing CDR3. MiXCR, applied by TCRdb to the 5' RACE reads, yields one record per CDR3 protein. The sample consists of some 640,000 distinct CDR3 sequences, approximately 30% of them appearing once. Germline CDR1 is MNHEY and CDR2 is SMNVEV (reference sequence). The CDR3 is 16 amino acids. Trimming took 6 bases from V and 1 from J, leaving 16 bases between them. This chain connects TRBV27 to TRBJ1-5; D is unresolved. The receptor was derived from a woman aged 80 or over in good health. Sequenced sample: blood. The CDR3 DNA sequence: TGTGCCAGCAGCAAATCCATCCTCTCAAGCAATCAGCCCCAGCATTTT. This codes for CASSKSILSSNQPQHF.